Shown below are 8 T cell receptor beta chains from a single sample sequenced in a study of cytomegalovirus exposure and HLA in healthy donors. The PCR had 60 Vbeta and 13 Jbeta primers. TCRdb's table, derived via immunoSEQ multiplex PCR, lists solely in-frame clones and lacks some. The data show 100,000 to 150,000 clones, 83% seen once. The sample was PBMCs. These receptors were taken from a woman in her forties in good health and CMV-seropositive.

This sequence joins TRBV9 and TRBJ2-7, with TRBD2 matching 8 bases. The V segment lost 4 bases and the J segment 1 base; nucleotides outside the gene matches: 1. The CDR3 has 13 amino acids. In germline, CDR1 is SGDLS, CDR2 YYNGEE. CDR3 DNA sequence: TGTGCCAGCAGCCCGGGGGGGTCCTACGAGCAGTACTTC. As protein: CASSPGGSYEQYF. The full variable domain, rest sourced from reference TRBV9 and TRBJ2-7, is DSGVTQTPKHLITATGQRVTLRCSPRSGDLSVYWYQQSLDQGLQFLIQYYNGEERAKGNILERFSAQQFPDLHSELNLSSLELGDSALYFCASSPGGSYEQYFGPGTRLTVT.

The chain uses TRBV2 and TRBJ2-2; 9 bases are shared with TRBD1. The trim removed 6 bases at V and 6 bases at J, leaving 2 bases unmatched. Germline CDR1 SNHLY, CDR2 FYNNEI. CDR3 length: 13 amino acids. CDR3 DNA sequence: TGTGCCAGCAGACAGGGGGCTGCCGGGGAGCTGTTTTTT. It codes for CASRQGAAGELFF.

The chain recombines TRBV30 with TRBJ1-2; 7 nucleotides agree with TRBD1. V lost 6 bases, J lost 6 bases, and 13 bases stayed unmatched. From germline, CDR1 is GTSNPN and CDR2 SVGIG (reference sequence). The CDR3 loop spans 14 amino acids. As DNA, the CDR3 is TGTGCCTGCCCAAGCCAGGGGGGATTTGATGGCTACACCTTC. Protein product: CACPSQGGFDGYTF.

In its sample, this clone was seen a few times. The sample carries other DNA sequences with the same CDR3. V is TRBV15 and J is TRBJ2-2; weak D call: TRBD2 (5 bases). The CDR3 length is 16 residues. Germline V CDR1 and CDR2: LNHNV, YYDKDF (reference sequence). The ends were cut back, 0 bases at V and 4 bases at J, with 12 bases in the middle. The CDR3 DNA follows: TGTGCCACCAGCAGAGATCCCGGAGGTCGCACCGGGGAGCTGTTTTTT. This sequence encodes CATSRDPGGRTGELFF.

The chain couples TRBV7-8 to TRBJ2-1; 16 nucleotides line up with TRBD2. The germline CDR1 and CDR2 sequences are SGHVS and FQNEAQ. Losses at the gene ends were 3 bases for V and 4 bases for J; bases not matched to a gene: 9. The CDR3 has 19 amino acids. The CDR3 sequence is CASSLGTSGRGWGYNEQFF. CDR3 coding DNA: TGTGCCAGCAGCTTGGGGACTAGCGGGAGGGGTTGGGGTTACAATGAGCAGTTCTTC.

The gene calls are TRBV5-1 and TRBJ2-1, with 11 bases that match TRBD2. CDR1 and CDR2 from the germline V gene are SGHRS and YFSETQ. V dropped 4 bases and J dropped 4; count of bases not matched to a gene: 4. This CDR3 spans 15 amino acids. As DNA, the CDR3 is TGCGCCAGCAGCGTTACTAGCGGGAGTTACAATGAGCAGTTCTTC. It encodes CASSVTSGSYNEQFF. Full variable domain (missing parts from reference TRBV5-1 and TRBJ2-1): KAGVTQTPRYLIKTRGQQVTLSCSPISGHRSVSWYQQTPGQGLQFLFEYFSETQRNKGNFPGRFSGRQFSNSRSEMNVSTLELGDSALYLCASSVTSGSYNEQFFGPGTRLTVL.

V gene TRBV30 combines with J gene TRBJ1-5, with D perhaps TRBD1 (6 bases). The CDR3 is 14 residues long. V dropped 0 bases and J dropped 8 bases, with 14 bases sitting between them. Germline V gene sequence: CDR1 GTSNPN, CDR2 SVGIG (reference sequence). The CDR3 bases are TGTGCCTGGAGTGTTACAGGGCTGGCGGAGCCCCAGCATTTT. Its protein is CAWSVTGLAEPQHF.

The gene calls are TRBV7-6 and TRBJ2-5; 7 positions match TRBD1. The germline V gene has CDR1 SGHVS and CDR2 FNYEAQ. V gave up 5 bases and J gave up 2 bases; unmatched junction bases: 8. The CDR3 extends over 15 amino acids. CDR3 protein: CASSLDPQGQETQYF. CDR3 bases: TGTGCCAGCAGCCTAGATCCACAGGGGCAAGAGACCCAGTACTTC.